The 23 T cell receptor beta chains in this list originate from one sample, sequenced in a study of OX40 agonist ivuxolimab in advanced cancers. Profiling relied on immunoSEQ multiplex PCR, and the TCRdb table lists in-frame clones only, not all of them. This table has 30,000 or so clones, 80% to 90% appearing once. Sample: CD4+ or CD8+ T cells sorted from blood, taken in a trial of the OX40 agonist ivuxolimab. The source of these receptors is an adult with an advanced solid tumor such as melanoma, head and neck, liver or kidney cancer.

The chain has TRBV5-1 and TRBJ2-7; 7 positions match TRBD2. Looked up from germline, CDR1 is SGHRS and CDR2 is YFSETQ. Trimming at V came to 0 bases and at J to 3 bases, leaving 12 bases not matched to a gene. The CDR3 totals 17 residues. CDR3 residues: CASSLGRWAAGDYEQYF. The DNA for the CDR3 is TGCGCCAGCAGCTTGGGACGCTGGGCGGCGGGAGACTACGAGCAGTACTTC.

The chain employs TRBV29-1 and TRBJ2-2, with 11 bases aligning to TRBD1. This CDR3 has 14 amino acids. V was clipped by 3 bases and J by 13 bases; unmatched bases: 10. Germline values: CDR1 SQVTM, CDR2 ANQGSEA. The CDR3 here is CSVERLDRGQRLFF. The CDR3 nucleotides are TGCAGCGTTGAGAGATTGGACAGGGGGCAGCGGCTGTTTTTT.

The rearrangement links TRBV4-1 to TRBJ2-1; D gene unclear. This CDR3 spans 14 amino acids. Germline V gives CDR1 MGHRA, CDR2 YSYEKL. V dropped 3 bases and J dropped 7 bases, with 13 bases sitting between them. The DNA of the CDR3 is TGCGCCAGCAGCCACATTGGCCCGGTGAATGAGCAGTTCTTC. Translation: CASSHIGPVNEQFF.

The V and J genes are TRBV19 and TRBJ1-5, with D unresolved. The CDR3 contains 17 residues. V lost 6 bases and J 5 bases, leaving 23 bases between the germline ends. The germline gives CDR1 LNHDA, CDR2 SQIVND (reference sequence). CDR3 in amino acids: CASRALEAAGGHQPQHF. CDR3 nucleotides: TGTGCCAGTAGGGCGCTGGAGGCAGCAGGAGGCCATCAGCCCCAGCATTTT.

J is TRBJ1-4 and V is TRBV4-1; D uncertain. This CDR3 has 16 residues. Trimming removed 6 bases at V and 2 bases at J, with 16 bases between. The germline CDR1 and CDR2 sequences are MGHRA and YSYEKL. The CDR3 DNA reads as TGCGCCAGCAGGTCAGAAACTCCGGCGACTAATGAAAAACTGTTTTTT. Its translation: CASRSETPATNEKLFF.

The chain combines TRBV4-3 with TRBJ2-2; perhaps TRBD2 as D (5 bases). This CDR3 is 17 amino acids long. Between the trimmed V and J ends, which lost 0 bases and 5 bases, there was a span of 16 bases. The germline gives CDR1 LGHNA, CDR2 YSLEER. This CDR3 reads CASSQDLTSIFTGELFF. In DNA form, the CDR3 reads TGCGCCAGCAGCCAAGATCTAACTAGTATTTTTACCGGGGAGCTGTTTTTT.

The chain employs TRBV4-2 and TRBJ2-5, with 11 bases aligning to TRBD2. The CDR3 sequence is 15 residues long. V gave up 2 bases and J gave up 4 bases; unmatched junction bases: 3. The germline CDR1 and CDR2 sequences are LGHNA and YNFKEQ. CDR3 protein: CASSQIAGGPETQYF. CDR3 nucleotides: TGTGCCAGCAGCCAAATAGCGGGAGGGCCAGAGACCCAGTACTTC.

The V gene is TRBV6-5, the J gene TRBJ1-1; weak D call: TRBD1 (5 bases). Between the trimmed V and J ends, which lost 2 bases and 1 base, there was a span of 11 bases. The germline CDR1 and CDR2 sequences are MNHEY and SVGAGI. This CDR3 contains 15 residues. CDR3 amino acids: CASSYGTAGNTEAFF. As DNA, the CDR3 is TGTGCCAGCAGTTACGGGACTGCCGGGAACACTGAAGCTTTCTTT.

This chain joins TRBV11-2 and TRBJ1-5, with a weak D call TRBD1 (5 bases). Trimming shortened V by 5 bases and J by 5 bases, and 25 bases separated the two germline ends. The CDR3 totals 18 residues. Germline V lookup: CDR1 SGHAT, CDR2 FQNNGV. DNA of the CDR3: TGTGCCAGCAGCCTGGGACGTCTTAAAACCCCGGGGTATCAGCCCCAGCATTTT. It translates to CASSLGRLKTPGYQPQHF.

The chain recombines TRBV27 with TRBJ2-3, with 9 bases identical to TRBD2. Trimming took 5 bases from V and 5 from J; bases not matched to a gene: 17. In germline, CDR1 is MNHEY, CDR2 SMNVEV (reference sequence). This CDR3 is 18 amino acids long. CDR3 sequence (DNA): TGTGCCAGCAGTCCTCTGGTGCATAGCGGCGGGAGGGAAGATACGCAGTATTTT. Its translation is CASSPLVHSGGREDTQYF.

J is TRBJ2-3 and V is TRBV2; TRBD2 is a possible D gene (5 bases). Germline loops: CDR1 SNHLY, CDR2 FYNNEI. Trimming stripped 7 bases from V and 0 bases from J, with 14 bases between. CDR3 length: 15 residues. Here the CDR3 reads CASTEDGGSTDTQYF. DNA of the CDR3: TGTGCCAGCACCGAGGACGGAGGTAGCACAGATACGCAGTATTTT.

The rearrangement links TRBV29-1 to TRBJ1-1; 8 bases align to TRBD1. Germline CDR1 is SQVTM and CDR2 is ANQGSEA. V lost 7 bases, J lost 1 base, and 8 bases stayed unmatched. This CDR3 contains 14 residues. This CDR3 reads CSDGQGVRNTEAFF. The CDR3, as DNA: TGCAGCGATGGACAGGGTGTGAGGAACACTGAAGCTTTCTTT.

The CDR3 protein is CSVASAGTGELFF. DNA for the CDR3: TGCAGCGTCGCCTCGGCAGGCACCGGGGAGCTGTTTTTT. The chain couples TRBV29-1 to TRBJ2-2; D ambiguous. This CDR3 has 13 amino acids. The V and J ends lost 6 bases and 4 bases respectively, with 12 bases between them. Per germline, CDR1 SQVTM and CDR2 ANQGSEA.

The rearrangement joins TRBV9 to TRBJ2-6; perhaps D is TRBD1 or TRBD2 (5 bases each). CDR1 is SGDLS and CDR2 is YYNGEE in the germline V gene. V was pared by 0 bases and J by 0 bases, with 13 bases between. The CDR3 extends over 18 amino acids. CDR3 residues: CASSVETGPTSGANVLTF. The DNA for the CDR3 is TGTGCCAGCAGCGTAGAAACGGGGCCAACCTCTGGGGCCAACGTCCTGACTTTC.

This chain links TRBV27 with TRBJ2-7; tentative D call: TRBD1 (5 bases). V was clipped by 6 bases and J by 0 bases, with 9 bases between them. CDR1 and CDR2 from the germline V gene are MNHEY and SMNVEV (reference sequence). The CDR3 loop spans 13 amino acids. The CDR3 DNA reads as TGTGCCAGCAGCCGGACAAGCTCCTACGAGCAGTACTTC. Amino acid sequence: CASSRTSSYEQYF.

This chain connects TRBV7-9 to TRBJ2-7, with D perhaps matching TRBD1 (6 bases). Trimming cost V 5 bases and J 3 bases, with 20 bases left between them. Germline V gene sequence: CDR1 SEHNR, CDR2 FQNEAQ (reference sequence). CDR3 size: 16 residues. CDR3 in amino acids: CASSPGDNSMYYEQYF. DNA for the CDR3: TGTGCCAGCAGCCCCGGGGACAATTCGATGTACTACGAGCAGTACTTC. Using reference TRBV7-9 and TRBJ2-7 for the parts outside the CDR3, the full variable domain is DTGVSQNPRHKITKRGQNVTFRCDPISEHNRLYWYRQTLGQGPEFLTYFQNEAQLEKSRLLSDRFSAERPKGSFSTLEIQRTEQGDSAMYLCASSPGDNSMYYEQYFGPGTRLTVT.

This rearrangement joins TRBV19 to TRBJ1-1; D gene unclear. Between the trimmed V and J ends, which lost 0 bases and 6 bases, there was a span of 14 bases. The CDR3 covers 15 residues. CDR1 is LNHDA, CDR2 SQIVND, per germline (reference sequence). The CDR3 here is CASSIDEVGVSEAFF. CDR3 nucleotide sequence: TGTGCCAGTAGTATAGATGAGGTGGGCGTATCTGAAGCTTTCTTT. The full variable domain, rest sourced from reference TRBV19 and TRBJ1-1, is DGGITQSPKYLFRKEGQNVTLSCEQNLNHDAMYWYRQDPGQGLRLIYYSQIVNDFQKGDIAEGYSVSREKKESFPLTVTSAQKNPTAFYLCASSIDEVGVSEAFFGQGTRLTVV.

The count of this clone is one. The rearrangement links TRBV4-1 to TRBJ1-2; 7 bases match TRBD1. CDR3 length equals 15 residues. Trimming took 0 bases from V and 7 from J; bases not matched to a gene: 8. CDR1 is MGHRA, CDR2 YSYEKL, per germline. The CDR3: CASSQEPQGGGGYTF. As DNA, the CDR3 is TGCGCCAGCAGCCAAGAACCCCAGGGGGGGGGTGGCTACACCTTC.

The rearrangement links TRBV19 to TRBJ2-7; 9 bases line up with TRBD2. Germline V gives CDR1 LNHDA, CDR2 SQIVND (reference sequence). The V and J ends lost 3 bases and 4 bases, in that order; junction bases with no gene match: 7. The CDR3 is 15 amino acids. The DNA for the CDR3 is TGTGCCAGTAGTATCTCCGTAAGCGGGAGGTACGAGCAGTACTTC. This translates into CASSISVSGRYEQYF.

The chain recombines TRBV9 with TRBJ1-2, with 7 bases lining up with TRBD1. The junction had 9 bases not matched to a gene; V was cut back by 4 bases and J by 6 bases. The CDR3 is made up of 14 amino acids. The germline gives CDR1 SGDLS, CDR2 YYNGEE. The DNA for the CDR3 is TGTGCCAGCAGCTCCACAGGGGCTGGCGATGGCTACACCTTC. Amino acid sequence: CASSSTGAGDGYTF.

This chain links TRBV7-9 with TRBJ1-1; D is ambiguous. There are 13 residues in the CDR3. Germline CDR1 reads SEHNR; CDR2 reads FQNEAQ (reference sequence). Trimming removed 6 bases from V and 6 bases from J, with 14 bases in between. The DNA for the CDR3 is TGTGCCAGCAGTCCAGACATTACTGCTGAAGCTTTCTTT. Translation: CASSPDITAEAFF.

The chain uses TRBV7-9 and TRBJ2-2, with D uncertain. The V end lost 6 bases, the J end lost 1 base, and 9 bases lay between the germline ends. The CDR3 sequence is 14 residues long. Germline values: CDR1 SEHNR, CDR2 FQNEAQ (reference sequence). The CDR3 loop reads CASSSPRNTGELFF. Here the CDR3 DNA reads TGTGCCAGCAGTTCTCCCCGGAACACCGGGGAGCTGTTTTTT.

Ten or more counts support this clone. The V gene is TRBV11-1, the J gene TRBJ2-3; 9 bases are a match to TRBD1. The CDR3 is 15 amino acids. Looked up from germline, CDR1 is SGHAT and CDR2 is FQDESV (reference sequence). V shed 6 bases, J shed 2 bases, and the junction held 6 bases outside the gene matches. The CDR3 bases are TGTGCCAGCAGTGTGGGACAGGGCCACACAGATACGCAGTATTTT. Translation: CASSVGQGHTDTQYF.